The 26 T cell receptor beta chains given below trace back to one sample, sequenced in a study of TIL therapy for anti-PD-1-resistant metastatic lung cancer (TCRdb year 2021). The immunoSEQ v3 hsTCRB kit was used to amplify TCR beta CDR3 regions from genomic DNA through bias-controlled multiplex PCR. Entries here come from immuneACCESS through TCRdb and include only in-frame sequences with V and J called. Some clones fail to appear in such tables; in the studies checked, an unresolved V gene covers under half of the shortfall, and the cause of the remainder is unknown. This sample gives 45,000 to 75,000 clones in total; around 87% of them show up just once. About 2.5% of the sample comes from the top ten. Reading the label with the study, this specimen's time point is: pre-treatment sample, taken before nivolumab and TIL therapy. This sample comprised blood, obtained at baseline. The source is a person aged 25-79 years with non-small cell lung cancer.

The CDR3 region has the DNA TGTGCCAGCAGCGTAGCCGTCACCGGGGAGCTGTTTTTT. This encodes CASSVAVTGELFF. The rearrangement joins TRBV9 to TRBJ2-2; D is ambiguous. Germline lookup yields CDR1 SGDLS and CDR2 YYNGEE. Trimming took 0 bases from V and 4 from J, leaving 4 bases between them. This CDR3 has 13 residues.

This clone was counted only a few times. The V call is TRBV19, the J call TRBJ1-6, with D unclear. The CDR3 sequence is 13 residues long. V was cut by 4 bases and J by 8 bases, with 9 bases left in between. Germline CDR1 reads LNHDA; CDR2 reads SQIVND (reference sequence). In DNA, the CDR3 is TGTGCCAGTAGTACCTCCGGGGATTCACCCCTCCACTTT. Amino acids: CASSTSGDSPLHF.

This chain uses TRBV9 with TRBJ2-7, with D possibly being TRBD1 or TRBD2 (5 bases each). The V and J ends lost 0 bases and 6 bases respectively, with 10 bases between them. Germline V gives CDR1 SGDLS, CDR2 YYNGEE. CDR3 size: 13 residues. CDR3: CASSVVAGAEQYF. CDR3 nucleotides: TGTGCCAGCAGCGTAGTTGCCGGGGCCGAGCAGTACTTC.

The chain joins TRBV6-4 to TRBJ2-3, with 10 bases lining up with TRBD1. CDR1 and CDR2 from the germline V gene are MRHNA and SNTAGT. This CDR3 is 16 amino acids long. J gave up 2 bases and V 4 bases, and 6 bases lay outside the gene matches. Here the CDR3 DNA reads TGTGCCAGCAGTGCCCAGGGACAGGGGCCCACAGATACGCAGTATTTT. Residues: CASSAQGQGPTDTQYF.

The chain joins TRBV30 to TRBJ2-5, with 7 bases identical to TRBD1. Germline lookup yields CDR1 GTSNPN and CDR2 SVGIG (reference sequence). With 3 bases clipped from V and 7 bases from J, the junction kept 8 bases outside the gene matches. The CDR3 runs to 13 residues. CDR3 region: CAWREQGFGTQYF. CDR3 bases: TGTGCCTGGAGGGAACAGGGGTTCGGGACCCAGTACTTC. Together with reference TRBV30 and TRBJ2-5, the CDR3 gives the full variable domain: SQTIHQWPATLVQPVGSPLSLECTVEGTSNPNLYWYRQAAGRGLQLLFYSVGIGQISSEVPQNLSASRPQDRQFILSSKKLLLSDSGFYLCAWREQGFGTQYFGPGTRLLVL.

The chain carries TRBV10-3 and TRBJ2-2; D may be TRBD1 (6 bases). Trimming pared 3 bases from V and 16 bases from J, leaving 15 bases between. This CDR3 has 12 amino acids. The V gene's germline CDR1 is ENHRY and CDR2 SYGVKD. CDR3 in DNA: TGTGCCATCAGTGATTCGACAGGCCCCTCGTTTTTT. Translated, it gives CAISDSTGPSFF.

This clone appeared a single time. The gene calls are TRBV6-5 and TRBJ2-1, with 7 nucleotides matching TRBD1. The germline CDR1 and CDR2 sequences are MNHEY and SVGAGI. V gave up 11 bases and J gave up 8 bases; unmatched junction bases: 9. The CDR3 has 12 residues. CDR3 DNA sequence: TGTGCCCTCGGCATCAGGGGGTATGAGCAGTTCTTC. Translation gives CALGIRGYEQFF.

The chain links TRBV2 to TRBJ1-5, with 7 bases fitting TRBD1. The germline V gene encodes CDR1 SNHLY and CDR2 FYNNEI. This CDR3 has 15 amino acids. Trimming at V came to 4 bases and at J to 4 bases, leaving 7 bases not matched to a gene. The DNA of the CDR3 is TGTGCCAGCAGTGGAAGACAGGGAGGTAATCAGCCCCAGCATTTT. It yields the protein CASSGRQGGNQPQHF.

The rearrangement links TRBV18 to TRBJ1-2; D is undetermined. This CDR3 has 14 residues. Germline CDR1 is KGHSH and CDR2 is LQKENI. V was clipped by 2 bases and J by 3 bases, with 10 bases between them. CDR3 protein: CASSPEAVYYGYTF. DNA of the CDR3: TGTGCCAGCTCACCAGAGGCGGTCTACTATGGCTACACCTTC.

In this sample, this clone turned up a few times. The V call is TRBV30, the J call TRBJ1-1; D not resolved. The V gene lost 6 bases and the J gene lost 8 bases, with 16 bases spanning the gap. The CDR3 extends over 12 amino acids. Germline V CDR1 and CDR2: GTSNPN, SVGIG (reference sequence). As DNA, the CDR3 is TGTGCCTGCTGCGGACCCCCCACCGAAGCTTTCTTT. This translates into CACCGPPTEAFF.

J is TRBJ2-2 and V is TRBV2; tentatively, D is TRBD1 (5 bases). This CDR3 has 12 residues. V lost 6 bases to trimming and J lost 4 bases, with 6 bases between them. CDR1 and CDR2 (germline): SNHLY, FYNNEI. The CDR3 bases are TGTGCCAGCAGGACAGCCACCGGGGAGCTGTTTTTT. This translates into CASRTATGELFF.

The V and J genes are TRBV7-2 and TRBJ1-2; 8 bases map to TRBD1. After removal of 5 bases from V and 3 bases from J, the junction contained 5 bases not matched to a gene. The CDR3 loop spans 14 amino acids. The germline gives CDR1 SGHTA, CDR2 FQGNSA. CDR3 sequence (DNA): TGTGCCAGCAGCGCCCAACAGGGGGACTATGGCTACACCTTC. Amino acids: CASSAQQGDYGYTF.

This CDR3 is CASQDDSNQPQHF. The DNA of the CDR3 is TGTGCCAGCCAGGATGATAGCAATCAGCCCCAGCATTTT. This chain joins TRBV9 and TRBJ1-5; D gene uncertain. Germline assignment: CDR1 SGDLS and CDR2 YYNGEE. The CDR3 sequence is 13 residues long. V was trimmed by 7 bases and J by 0 bases, leaving 8 bases between them. Using reference TRBV9 and TRBJ1-5 for the parts outside the CDR3, the full variable domain is DSGVTQTPKHLITATGQRVTLRCSPRSGDLSVYWYQQSLDQGLQFLIQYYNGEERAKGNILERFSAQQFPDLHSELNLSSLELGDSALYFCASQDDSNQPQHFGDGTRLSIL.

The chain is built from TRBV9 and TRBJ1-2; D unclear. Germline CDR1 and CDR2: SGDLS and YYNGEE. The CDR3 loop spans 15 amino acids. V lost 3 bases and J 6 bases, leaving 18 bases between the germline ends. In nucleotides, the CDR3 is TGTGCCAGCAGCGCCGACGAATGGCTTAGTGATGGCTACACCTTC. It is translated as CASSADEWLSDGYTF.

V gene TRBV2 combines with J gene TRBJ2-5; TRBD1 matches at 9 bases. CDR3 length: 14 amino acids. With 7 bases clipped from V and 5 bases from J, the junction kept 8 bases outside the gene matches. The germline gives CDR1 SNHLY, CDR2 FYNNEI. The CDR3 loop is CASIQGAFWETQYF. Written as DNA, the CDR3 is TGTGCCAGCATACAGGGGGCCTTTTGGGAGACCCAGTACTTC.

The chain couples TRBV5-5 to TRBJ1-5, with 7 bases identical to TRBD1. The germline V gene has CDR1 SGHKS and CDR2 YYEKEE (reference sequence). The junction had 7 bases not matched to a gene; V was cut back by 1 base and J by 6 bases. This CDR3 is built from 15 residues. The CDR3 DNA is TGTGCCAGCAGCTTGAAAGGGACAGTAGGTCAGCCCCAGCATTTT. Translated, it gives CASSLKGTVGQPQHF.

The gene calls are TRBV21-1 and TRBJ1-6; TRBD1, as called in the table, went unchecked against the DNA. TRBV21-1 constitutes a pseudogene. This CDR3 spans 17 amino acids. The CDR3 DNA reads TGTGCCAGCAGCAAAGAGGAGTCAGGGTCCTATAATTCACCCCTCCACTTT. Encoded protein: CASSKEESGSYNSPLHF.

This rearrangement joins TRBV28 to TRBJ1-2, with D perhaps matching TRBD1 (5 bases). The germline gives CDR1 MDHEN, CDR2 SYDVKM. There are 14 residues in the CDR3. V lost 4 bases to trimming and J lost 4 bases, with 13 bases between them. CDR3 in amino acids: CASSSGGGSYGYTF. The CDR3 DNA reads TGTGCCAGCAGTTCGGGGGGGGGAAGCTATGGCTACACCTTC.

This chain links TRBV19 with TRBJ1-1, with D possibly being TRBD1 (5 bases). The V end was cut by 10 bases, the J end by 2 bases, with 29 bases between. This CDR3 comprises 18 residues. CDR1 and CDR2 from the germline V gene are LNHDA and SQIVND (reference sequence). CDR3 region: CATVTNTGGLSFNTEAFF. The CDR3 DNA is TGTGCCACCGTAACGAATACAGGAGGGCTTAGTTTCAACACTGAAGCTTTCTTT.

The genes are TRBV11-2 and TRBJ1-1, with a tentative D call TRBD1 (5 bases). Germline assignment: CDR1 SGHAT and CDR2 FQNNGV. This CDR3 has 15 residues. Trimming stripped 1 base from V and 2 bases from J, with 11 bases between. CDR3 amino acids: CASSLVWGDNTEAFF. In DNA form, the CDR3 reads TGTGCCAGCAGCTTAGTATGGGGGGACAACACTGAAGCTTTCTTT.

The chain links TRBV9 to TRBJ2-1; D possibly matches TRBD1 or TRBD2 (5 bases each). V shed 3 bases and J shed 6 bases, with 13 bases lying between them. This CDR3 comprises 14 residues. Germline CDR1 is SGDLS and CDR2 is YYNGEE. The chain's CDR3 is CASSGRGVGNEQFF. The CDR3 DNA reads as TGTGCCAGCAGCGGGAGAGGGGTGGGCAATGAGCAGTTCTTC.

V and J are TRBV19 and TRBJ2-7, with 8 bases lining up with TRBD1. V lost 3 bases and J lost 7; bases outside the gene matches: 11. This CDR3 region has 15 residues. Germline CDR1 reads LNHDA; CDR2 reads SQIVND (reference sequence). The CDR3 DNA reads TGTGCCAGTAGTATCCAGGGGGCGTCTCTAGGGGAGCAGTACTTC. Translation gives CASSIQGASLGEQYF.

J is TRBJ2-6 and V is TRBV6-5; the match to TRBD1 covers 7 bases. The CDR3 runs to 13 residues. The ends lost 6 bases at V and 9 bases at J; junction bases unmatched: 5. Germline assignment: CDR1 MNHEY and CDR2 SVGAGI. The CDR3 DNA follows: TGTGCCAGCAGCGAGACAGGGATCAACGTCCTGACTTTC. As protein: CASSETGINVLTF.

V gene TRBV7-2 combines with J gene TRBJ2-3; 9 nucleotides agree with TRBD2. J gave up 3 bases and V 3 bases, and 4 bases lay outside the gene matches. Germline CDR1 reads SGHTA; CDR2 reads FQGNSA. The CDR3 totals 15 residues. The DNA of the CDR3 is TGTGCCAGCAGCTTCGGACTAGCGCCTACAGATACGCAGTATTTT. It is translated as CASSFGLAPTDTQYF.

This clone was detected a few times. The chain couples TRBV2 to TRBJ1-5; D is possibly TRBD1 (5 bases). V was cut by 6 bases and J by 8 bases, with 14 bases left in between. The CDR3 runs to 13 residues. Germline CDR1 and CDR2: SNHLY and FYNNEI. The CDR3 DNA follows: TGTGCCAGCAGGGGCCTCCCCAGGGAGCCCCAGCATTTT. It translates to CASRGLPREPQHF.

This clone was seen only once. This sequence joins TRBV7-3 and TRBJ2-2, with 8 bases aligning to TRBD2. Trimming removed 5 bases from V and 7 bases from J; junction bases left unmatched: 6. The CDR3 loop spans 14 amino acids. Germline CDR1 SGHTA, CDR2 FQGTGA. The CDR3 sequence is CASSPGLAGGELFF. The CDR3 bases are TGTGCCAGCAGCCCTGGACTAGCCGGCGGGGAGCTGTTTTTT.